Sequencing of this T cell receptor beta chain was carried out in a study of T cell clonotyping in hematopoietic cell transplantation (dated by TCRdb to about 2021). With regard to the full study: In the study, more than 120 blood samples were gathered from 35 to 45 consecutive transplant recipients and their related donors. Patients were recruited between September 2015 and 2017 and followed until late 2020 or death. Overall study results and their limits: Sample size was limited, and cells were not sorted, so CD4 and CD8 repertoire contributions could not be separated. Just a small fraction of recipient repertoires overlapped with donor repertoires, and more than 95% appeared de novo at the given depth. Broader posttransplant TCR repertoire diversity was predicted by donor and pretransplant recipient Inverse Simpson Index values. After transplant, TCR diversity in recipients dropped, and pathologically expanded clonotypes increased progressively from day 30 to day 180.

In the case of this clone: Its cognate antigen has yet to be identified. The sample holds no much larger clone one base away, and base qualities are not on file.

The CDR3 sequence holds 16 residues, the cysteine and phenylalanine included. Only CDR3 DNA remains: 48 bases, in frame from the first base. Trimming removed 1 base from V and 1 base from J, leaving 14 bases between the germline ends. The germline V gene encodes CDR1 MNHNS and CDR2 SASEGT. The label giving this sample's time point can be read as: 180 days after allo-HCT. Recipient blood was collected about 28 days before transplant and at days 30, 100 and 180 after transplant. Nuclei Lysis Solution was used to extract genomic DNA from fresh or cryopreserved unfractionated peripheral blood mononuclear cells. With the immunoSEQ assay, which is a bias-controlled multiplex PCR relying on V- and J-specific primers, TCR beta CDR3 regions were amplified from genomic DNA. In a second PCR step, the CDR3 amplicons were tagged with a proprietary barcode plus Illumina adapter sequences. An Illumina MiSeq instrument was used for sequencing of the CDR3 libraries. On the study's bioinformatics: Export and quality control were done with immunoSEQ Analyzer 3.0, while downstream analyses used R Bioconductor and Immunarch. Repertoire metrics were calculated using only productive rearrangements within the normalized downsampled data set. Clonotypes larger than 5 templates in the normalized cohort were defined as pathologically expanded. Repertoire diversity was measured with the Inverse Simpson Index. The non-normalized data set was used for CMV-specificity analyses so that all clonotypes could be captured. Here the immuneACCESS table is served through TCRdb, limited to in-frame sequences with V and J called. Missing clones are a known gap in these copies; in checked studies unresolved V genes cover under half, and the rest lacks a known reason. V and J calls and clone size are given by that table; D and trimming were obtained from the DNA. This sample holds about 9,400 clones; 75% to 80% were observed only once. Over 15% of the sample rests with the top ten.

The rearrangement combines TRBV6-1 with TRBJ2-7, and the D gene may be TRBD1, 5 bases matching. The source of this sequence is a male patient between 40 and 49 years old who had an allogeneic stem cell transplant from a related donor, so the T cells may come from the graft donor. Some clones in this sample may be carry-over from other donors' samples. The sample was PBMCs, taken 180 days after allogeneic stem cell transplant. DNA sequence: TGTGCCAGCAGTGAAGGTTGGGGCAGAAAGTCCTACGAGCAGTACTTC. This sequence encodes CASSEGWGRKSYEQYF.